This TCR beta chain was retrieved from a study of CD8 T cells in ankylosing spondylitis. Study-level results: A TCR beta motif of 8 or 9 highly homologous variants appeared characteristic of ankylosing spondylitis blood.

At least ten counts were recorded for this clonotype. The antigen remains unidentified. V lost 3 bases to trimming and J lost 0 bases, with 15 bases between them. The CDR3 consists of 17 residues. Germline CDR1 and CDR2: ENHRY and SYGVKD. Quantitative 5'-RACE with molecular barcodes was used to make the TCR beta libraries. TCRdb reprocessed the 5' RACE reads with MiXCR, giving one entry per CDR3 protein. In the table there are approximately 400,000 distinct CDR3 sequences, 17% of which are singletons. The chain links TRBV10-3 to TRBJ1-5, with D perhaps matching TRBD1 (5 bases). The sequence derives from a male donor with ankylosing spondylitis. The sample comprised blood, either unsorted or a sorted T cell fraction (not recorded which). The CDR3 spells CAISDIAWGDSNQPQHF. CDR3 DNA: TGTGCCATCAGTGATATCGCATGGGGCGATAGCAATCAGCCCCAGCATTTT.